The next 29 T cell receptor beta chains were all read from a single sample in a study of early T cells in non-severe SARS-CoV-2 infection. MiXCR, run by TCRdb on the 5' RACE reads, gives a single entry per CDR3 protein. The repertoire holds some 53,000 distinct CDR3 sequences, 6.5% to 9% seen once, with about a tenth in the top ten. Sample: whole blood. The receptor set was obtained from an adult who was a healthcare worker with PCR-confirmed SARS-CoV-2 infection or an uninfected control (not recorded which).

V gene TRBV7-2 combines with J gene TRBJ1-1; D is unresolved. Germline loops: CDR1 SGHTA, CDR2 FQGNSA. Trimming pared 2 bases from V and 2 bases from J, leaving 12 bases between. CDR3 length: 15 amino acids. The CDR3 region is CASSLSDFVNTEAFF. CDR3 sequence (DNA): TGTGCCAGCAGCTTATCGGATTTCGTAAACACTGAAGCTTTCTTT. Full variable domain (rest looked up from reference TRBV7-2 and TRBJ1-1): GAGVSQSPSNKVTEKGKDVELRCDPISGHTALYWYRQSLGQGLEFLIYFQGNSAPDKSGLPSDRFSAERTGGSVSTLTIQRTQQEDSAVYLCASSLSDFVNTEAFFGQGTRLTVV.

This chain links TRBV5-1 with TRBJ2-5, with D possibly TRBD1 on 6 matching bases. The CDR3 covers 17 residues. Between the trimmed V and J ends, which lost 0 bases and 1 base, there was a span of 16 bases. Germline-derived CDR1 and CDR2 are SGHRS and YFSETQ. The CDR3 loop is CASSLGDRLGFQETQYF. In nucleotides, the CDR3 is TGCGCCAGCAGCTTGGGAGACAGGTTGGGGTTCCAAGAGACCCAGTACTTC.

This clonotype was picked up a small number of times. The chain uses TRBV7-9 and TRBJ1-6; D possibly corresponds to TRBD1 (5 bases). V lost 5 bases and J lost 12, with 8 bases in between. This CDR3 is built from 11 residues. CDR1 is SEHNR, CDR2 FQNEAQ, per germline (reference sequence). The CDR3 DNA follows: TGTGCCAGCAGCCCCGGGGGACCCCTCCACTTT. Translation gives CASSPGGPLHF.

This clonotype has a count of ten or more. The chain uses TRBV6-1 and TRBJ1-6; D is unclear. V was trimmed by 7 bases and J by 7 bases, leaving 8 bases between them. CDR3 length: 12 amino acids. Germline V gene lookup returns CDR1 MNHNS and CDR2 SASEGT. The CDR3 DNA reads TGTGCCAGCATCGATGGGAATTCACCCCTCCACTTT. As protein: CASIDGNSPLHF.

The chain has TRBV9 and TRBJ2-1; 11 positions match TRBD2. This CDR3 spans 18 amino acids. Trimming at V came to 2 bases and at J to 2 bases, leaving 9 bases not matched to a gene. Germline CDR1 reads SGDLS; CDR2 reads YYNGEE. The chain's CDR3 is CASSVSTGTSGPYNEQFF. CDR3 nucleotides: TGTGCCAGCAGCGTTAGTACTGGGACTAGCGGACCCTACAATGAGCAGTTCTTC.

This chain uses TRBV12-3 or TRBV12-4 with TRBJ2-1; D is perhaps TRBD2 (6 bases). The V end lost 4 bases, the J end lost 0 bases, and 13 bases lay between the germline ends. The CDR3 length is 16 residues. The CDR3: CASSWGVVPSYNEQFF. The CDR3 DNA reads TGTGCCAGCAGTTGGGGGGTAGTCCCCTCCTACAATGAGCAGTTCTTC.

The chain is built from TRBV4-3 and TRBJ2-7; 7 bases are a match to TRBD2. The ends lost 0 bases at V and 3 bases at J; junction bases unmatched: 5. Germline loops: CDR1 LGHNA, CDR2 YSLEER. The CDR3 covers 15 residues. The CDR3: CASSQDRRGGYEQYF. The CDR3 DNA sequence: TGCGCCAGCAGCCAAGATCGGCGCGGGGGCTACGAGCAGTACTTC.

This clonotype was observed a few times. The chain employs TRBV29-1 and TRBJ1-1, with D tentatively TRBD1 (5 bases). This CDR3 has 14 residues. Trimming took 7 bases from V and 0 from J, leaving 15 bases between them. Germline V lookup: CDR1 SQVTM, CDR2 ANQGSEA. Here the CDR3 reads CSAQPTAMNTEAFF. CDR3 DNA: TGCAGCGCCCAACCGACAGCAATGAACACTGAAGCTTTCTTT.

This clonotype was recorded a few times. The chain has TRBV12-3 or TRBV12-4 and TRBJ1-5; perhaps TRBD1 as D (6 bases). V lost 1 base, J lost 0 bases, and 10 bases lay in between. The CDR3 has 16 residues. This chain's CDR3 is CASSLEGGYSNQPQHF. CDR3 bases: TGTGCCAGCAGTTTAGAAGGGGGGTATAGCAATCAGCCCCAGCATTTT.

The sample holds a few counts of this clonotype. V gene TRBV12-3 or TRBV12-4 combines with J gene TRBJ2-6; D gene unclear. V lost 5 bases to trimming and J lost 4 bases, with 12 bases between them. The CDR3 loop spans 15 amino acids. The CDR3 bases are TGTGCCAGCAGTCCCGTACTTCCCGGGGCCAACGTCCTGACTTTC. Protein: CASSPVLPGANVLTF.

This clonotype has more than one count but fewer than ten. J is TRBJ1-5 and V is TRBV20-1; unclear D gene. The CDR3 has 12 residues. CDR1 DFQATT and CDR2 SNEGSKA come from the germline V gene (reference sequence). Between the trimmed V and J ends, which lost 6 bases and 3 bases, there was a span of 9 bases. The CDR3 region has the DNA TGCAGTGCCAGGCAGACCAATCAGCCCCAGCATTTT. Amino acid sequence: CSARQTNQPQHF.

CDR3 coding DNA: TGTGCCAGCAGCATGAACAGGGGAGGTATTGGGGCCAACGTCCTGACTTTC. Amino acid sequence: CASSMNRGGIGANVLTF. V is TRBV21-1 and J is TRBJ2-6; the table's D call TRBD1 went unverified against the DNA. TRBV21-1 is a pseudogene segment. The CDR3 is made up of 17 amino acids.

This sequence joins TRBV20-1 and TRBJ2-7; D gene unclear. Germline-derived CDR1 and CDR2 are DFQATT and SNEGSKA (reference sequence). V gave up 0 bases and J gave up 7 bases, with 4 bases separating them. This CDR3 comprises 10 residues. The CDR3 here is CSAREREQYF. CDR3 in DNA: TGCAGTGCTAGAGAGCGGGAGCAGTACTTC.

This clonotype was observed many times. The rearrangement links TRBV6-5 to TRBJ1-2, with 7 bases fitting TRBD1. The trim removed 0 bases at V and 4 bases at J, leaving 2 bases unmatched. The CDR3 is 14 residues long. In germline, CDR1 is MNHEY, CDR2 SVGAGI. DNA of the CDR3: TGTGCCAGCAGTTACTCGGGACAGCCCTATGGCTACACCTTC. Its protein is CASSYSGQPYGYTF.

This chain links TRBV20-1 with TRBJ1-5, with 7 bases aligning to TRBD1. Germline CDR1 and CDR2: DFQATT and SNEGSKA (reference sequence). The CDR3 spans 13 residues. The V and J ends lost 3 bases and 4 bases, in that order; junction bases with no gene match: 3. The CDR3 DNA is TGCAGTGCTAGCCGACAGGGTAATCAGCCCCAGCATTTT. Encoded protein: CSASRQGNQPQHF.

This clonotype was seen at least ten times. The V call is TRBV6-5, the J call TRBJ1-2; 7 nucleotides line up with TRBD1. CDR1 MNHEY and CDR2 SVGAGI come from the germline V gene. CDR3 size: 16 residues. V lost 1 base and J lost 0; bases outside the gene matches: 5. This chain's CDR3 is CASSYLGQNPNYGYTF. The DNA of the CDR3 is TGTGCCAGCAGTTACTTGGGACAGAACCCTAACTATGGCTACACCTTC.

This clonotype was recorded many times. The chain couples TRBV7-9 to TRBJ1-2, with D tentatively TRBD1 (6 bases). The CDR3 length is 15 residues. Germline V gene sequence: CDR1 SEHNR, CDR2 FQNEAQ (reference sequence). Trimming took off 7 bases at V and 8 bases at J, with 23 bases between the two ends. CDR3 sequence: CASIPGGAPLAGYTF. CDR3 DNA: TGTGCCAGCATCCCCGGGGGGGCTCCGCTGGCAGGCTACACCTTC.

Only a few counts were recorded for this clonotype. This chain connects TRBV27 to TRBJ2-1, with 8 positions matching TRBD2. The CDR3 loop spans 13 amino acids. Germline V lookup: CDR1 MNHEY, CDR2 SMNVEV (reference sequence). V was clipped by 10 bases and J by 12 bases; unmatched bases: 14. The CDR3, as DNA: TGTGCCACCGCTGGGAGCGGGGGTAGGTGGCAGTTCTTC. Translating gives CATAGSGGRWQFF.

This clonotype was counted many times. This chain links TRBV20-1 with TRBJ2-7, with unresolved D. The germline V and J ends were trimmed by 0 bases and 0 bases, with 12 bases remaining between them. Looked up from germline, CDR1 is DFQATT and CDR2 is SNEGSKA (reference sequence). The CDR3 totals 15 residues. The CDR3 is CSARDRHLPSYEQYF. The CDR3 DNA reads TGCAGTGCTAGAGACCGACACTTACCCTCCTACGAGCAGTACTTC.

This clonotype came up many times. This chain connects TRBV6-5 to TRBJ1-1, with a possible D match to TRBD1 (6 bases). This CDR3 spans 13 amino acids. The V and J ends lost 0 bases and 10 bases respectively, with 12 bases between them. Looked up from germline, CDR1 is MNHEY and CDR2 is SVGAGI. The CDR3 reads CASSYSTRGTAFF. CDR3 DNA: TGTGCCAGCAGTTACTCGACGAGGGGGACAGCTTTCTTT.

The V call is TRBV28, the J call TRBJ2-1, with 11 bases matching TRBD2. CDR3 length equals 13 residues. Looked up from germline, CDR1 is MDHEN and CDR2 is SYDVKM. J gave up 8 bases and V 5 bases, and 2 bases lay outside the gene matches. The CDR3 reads CASSLAGGDEQFF. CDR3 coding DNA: TGTGCCAGCAGTCTAGCGGGGGGCGATGAGCAGTTCTTC.

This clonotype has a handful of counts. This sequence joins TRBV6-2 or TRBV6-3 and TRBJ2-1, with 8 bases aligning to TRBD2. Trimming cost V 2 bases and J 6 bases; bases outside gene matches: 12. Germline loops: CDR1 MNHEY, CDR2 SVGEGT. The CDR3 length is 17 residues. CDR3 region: CASSYTLAGSLGNEQFF. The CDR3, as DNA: TGTGCCAGCAGTTACACGTTAGCGGGAAGCCTGGGCAATGAGCAGTTCTTC.

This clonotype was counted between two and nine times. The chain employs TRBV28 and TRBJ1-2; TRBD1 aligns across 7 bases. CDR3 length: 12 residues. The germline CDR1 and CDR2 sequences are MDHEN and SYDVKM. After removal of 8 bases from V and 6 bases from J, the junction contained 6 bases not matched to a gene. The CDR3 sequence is CASQTGADGYTF. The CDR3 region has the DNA TGTGCCAGCCAAACAGGGGCAGATGGCTACACCTTC.

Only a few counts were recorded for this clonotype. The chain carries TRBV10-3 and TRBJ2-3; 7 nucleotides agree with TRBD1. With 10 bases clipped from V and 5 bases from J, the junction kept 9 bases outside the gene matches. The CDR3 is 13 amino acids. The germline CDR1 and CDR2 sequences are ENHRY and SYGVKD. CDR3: CATGDRAGDTQYF. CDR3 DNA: TGTGCCACCGGCGACAGGGCCGGAGATACGCAGTATTTT.

This chain's CDR3 is CASSMSGTFIASPLHF. Written as DNA, the CDR3 is TGTGCCAGCAGCATGTCCGGGACCTTCATAGCTTCACCCCTCCACTTT. V usage is TRBV13 and J usage is TRBJ1-6; tentative D call: TRBD1 (5 bases). The CDR3 totals 16 residues. The V and J ends lost 5 bases and 9 bases respectively, with 20 bases between them. Germline CDR1 PRHDT, CDR2 FYEKMQ (reference sequence).

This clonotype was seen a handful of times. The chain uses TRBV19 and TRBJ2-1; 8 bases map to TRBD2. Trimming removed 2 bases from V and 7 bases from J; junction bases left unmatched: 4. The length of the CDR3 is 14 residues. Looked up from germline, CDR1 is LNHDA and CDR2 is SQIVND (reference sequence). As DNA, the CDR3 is TGTGCCAGTAGTATACGGGGGGGATCAAATGAGCAGTTCTTC. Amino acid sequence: CASSIRGGSNEQFF.

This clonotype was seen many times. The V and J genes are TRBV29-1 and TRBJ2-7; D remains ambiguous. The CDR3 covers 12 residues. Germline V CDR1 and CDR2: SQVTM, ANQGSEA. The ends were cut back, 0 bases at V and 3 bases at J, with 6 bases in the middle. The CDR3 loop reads CSVEDQLYEQYF. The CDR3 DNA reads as TGCAGCGTTGAAGACCAACTCTACGAGCAGTACTTC.

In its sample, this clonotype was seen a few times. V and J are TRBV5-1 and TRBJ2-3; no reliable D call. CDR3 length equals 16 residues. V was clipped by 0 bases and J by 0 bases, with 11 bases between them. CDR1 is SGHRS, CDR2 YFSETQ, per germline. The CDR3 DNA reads TGCGCCAGCAGCTTGGTTTCGAAGCTGAGCACAGATACGCAGTATTTT. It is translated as CASSLVSKLSTDTQYF.

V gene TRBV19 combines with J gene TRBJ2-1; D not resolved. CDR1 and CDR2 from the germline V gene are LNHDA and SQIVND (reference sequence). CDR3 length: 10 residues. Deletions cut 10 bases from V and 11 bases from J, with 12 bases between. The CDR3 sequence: CATSLHQQFF. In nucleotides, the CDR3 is TGTGCCACCTCCCTGCATCAGCAGTTCTTC. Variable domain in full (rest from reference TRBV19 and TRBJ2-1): DGGITQSPKYLFRKEGQNVTLSCEQNLNHDAMYWYRQDPGQGLRLIYYSQIVNDFQKGDIAEGYSVSREKKESFPLTVTSAQKNPTAFYLCATSLHQQFFGPGTRLTVL.